These 27 T cell receptor beta chains came from one sample sequenced in a study of early T cells in non-severe SARS-CoV-2 infection. Each CDR3 protein gets one entry after TCRdb re-called the 5' RACE reads with MiXCR. The profile shows some 61,000 distinct CDR3 sequences, around 9.3% of them singletons. Sequencing was done on a sample of whole blood. Receptors were obtained from an adult who was a healthcare worker with PCR-confirmed SARS-CoV-2 infection or an uninfected control (not recorded which).

This clonotype was seen at least ten times. The chain employs TRBV18 and TRBJ2-5; the D is unclear. Germline CDR1 KGHSH, CDR2 LQKENI. Between the trimmed V and J ends, which lost 6 bases and 1 base, there was a span of 9 bases. The CDR3 is 13 amino acids. The CDR3 region is CASSAAPQETQYF. The CDR3 nucleotides are TGTGCCAGCTCTGCAGCACCCCAAGAGACCCAGTACTTC.

Ten or more counts support this clonotype. This chain uses TRBV29-1 with TRBJ2-7; D call uncertain. V dropped 0 bases and J dropped 1 base, with 7 bases sitting between them. This CDR3 comprises 13 residues. Germline CDR1 is SQVTM and CDR2 is ANQGSEA. CDR3 in amino acids: CSVEETASYEQYF. CDR3 sequence (DNA): TGCAGCGTTGAAGAAACAGCGTCCTACGAGCAGTACTTC.

In the case of this clonotype: Because the CDR3 is missing its conserved closing phenylalanine or tryptophan, this is likely a read error. The limits of the CDR3 on the DNA are not certain, so only TCRdb's listed CDR3 is given. V usage is TRBV14 and J usage is TRBJ2-3; the table names TRBD1, a call not compared with the DNA. A total of 11 residues make up the CDR3, ends included. Germline-derived CDR1 and CDR2 are SGHDN and FVKESK. CDR3: CASSHVPGTRV.

This clonotype has ten or more counts. This chain connects TRBV2 to TRBJ2-1; the D gene is possibly TRBD1 (6 bases). V was trimmed by 6 bases and J by 3 bases, leaving 9 bases between them. Germline V CDR1 and CDR2: SNHLY, FYNNEI. The CDR3 length is 13 residues. The CDR3 is CASSPRGYNEQFF. CDR3 bases: TGTGCCAGCAGCCCCAGGGGCTACAATGAGCAGTTCTTC. The full variable domain, in which reference TRBV2 and TRBJ2-1 provide the parts outside the CDR3, is EPEVTQTPSHQVTQMGQEVILRCVPISNHLYFYWYRQILGQKVEFLVSFYNNEISEKSEIFDDQFSVERPDGSNFTLKIRSTKLEDSAMYFCASSPRGYNEQFFGPGTRLTVL.

This chain connects TRBV6-1 to TRBJ1-2; D gene ambiguous. The ends were cut back, 4 bases at V and 0 bases at J, with 6 bases in the middle. The germline V gene has CDR1 MNHNS and CDR2 SASEGT. The CDR3 has 13 residues. The CDR3 sequence: CASSGMPNYGYTF. CDR3 sequence (DNA): TGTGCCAGCAGTGGGATGCCTAACTATGGCTACACCTTC.

The chain recombines TRBV28 with TRBJ2-7; 7 bases are shared with TRBD1. From germline, CDR1 is MDHEN and CDR2 SYDVKM. This CDR3 is built from 14 residues. V trimming: 7 bases; J trimming: 3 bases; junction bases outside the gene matches: 9. This CDR3 is CASNLQGNLYEQYF. In nucleotides, the CDR3 is TGTGCCAGCAACTTACAGGGGAACCTCTACGAGCAGTACTTC. Together with reference TRBV28 and TRBJ2-7, the CDR3 gives the full variable domain: DVKVTQSSRYLVKRTGEKVFLECVQDMDHENMFWYRQDPGLGLRLIYFSYDVKMKEKGDIPEGYSVSREKKERFSLILESASTNQTSMYLCASNLQGNLYEQYFGPGTRLTVT.

This clonotype was detected only a few times. The chain joins TRBV4-1 to TRBJ2-2; 8 bases match TRBD1. Germline V gene sequence: CDR1 MGHRA, CDR2 YSYEKL. V shed 0 bases and J 6 bases; nucleotides not matched to a gene: 3. The CDR3 is made up of 15 amino acids. The CDR3 DNA follows: TGCGCCAGCAGCCAAGAACAGGGGGTAGCCGGGGAGCTGTTTTTT. Amino acids: CASSQEQGVAGELFF.

V and J are TRBV2 and TRBJ1-1; no firm D call. The CDR3 has 13 amino acids. V was cut by 7 bases and J by 2 bases, with 11 bases left in between. Germline loops: CDR1 SNHLY, CDR2 FYNNEI. CDR3 residues: CASNKGRNTEAFF. In nucleotides, the CDR3 is TGTGCCAGCAATAAGGGTAGAAACACTGAAGCTTTCTTT.

V and J are TRBV19 and TRBJ1-5; 7 positions agree with TRBD1. This CDR3 is built from 13 residues. V was pared by 9 bases and J by 4 bases, with 6 bases of the junction left unmatched. CDR1 is LNHDA, CDR2 SQIVND, per germline (reference sequence). Written as DNA, the CDR3 is TGTGCCAGCGCTCGGGACAGAAATCAGCCCCAGCATTTT. This codes for CASARDRNQPQHF.

The chain uses TRBV6-2 or TRBV6-3 and TRBJ1-6; D is unclear. V lost 8 bases and J 7 bases, leaving 21 bases between the germline ends. The V gene's germline CDR1 is MNHEY and CDR2 SVGEGT. This CDR3 region has 16 residues. CDR3 protein: CASYRRRIQGNSPLHF. As DNA, the CDR3 is TGTGCCAGCTATCGACGCCGGATTCAAGGGAATTCACCCCTCCACTTT.

This clonotype showed up just a few times. The rearrangement links TRBV5-4 to TRBJ2-5, with D unresolved. The CDR3 loop spans 13 amino acids. V lost 4 bases and J lost 1, with 8 bases in between. Germline lookup yields CDR1 SGHNT and CDR2 YYREEE (reference sequence). The CDR3 spells CASSLPGQETQYF. The CDR3 DNA reads as TGTGCCAGCAGCCTACCGGGCCAAGAGACCCAGTACTTC. Full variable domain (outside the CDR3, taken from reference TRBV5-4 and TRBJ2-5): ETGVTQSPTHLIKTRGQQVTLRCSSQSGHNTVSWYQQALGQGPQFIFQYYREEENGRGNFPPRFSGLQFPNYSSELNVNALELDDSALYLCASSLPGQETQYFGPGTRLLVL.

The chain links TRBV7-3 to TRBJ2-2; no firm D call. CDR1 SGHTA and CDR2 FQGTGA come from the germline V gene. With 3 bases removed from V and 5 bases from J, the gap between germline ends came to 7 bases. The CDR3 length is 13 residues. The CDR3: CASSFRPTGELFF. In DNA, the CDR3 is TGTGCCAGCAGCTTTAGGCCAACCGGGGAGCTGTTTTTT.

This clonotype was recorded a few times. The chain carries TRBV7-3 and TRBJ2-1; 8 nucleotides match TRBD2. V lost 0 bases, J lost 7 bases, and 5 bases stayed unmatched. The CDR3 is 15 amino acids. Looked up from germline, CDR1 is SGHTA and CDR2 is FQGTGA. The CDR3 DNA follows: TGTGCCAGCAGCTTAACTGGAGCGGGGGCAAATGAGCAGTTCTTC. It codes for CASSLTGAGANEQFF.

This clonotype was seen a handful of times. CDR3 amino acids: CASSLAFAAQETQYF. In nucleotides, the CDR3 is TGCGCCAGCAGCTTGGCCTTTGCGGCACAAGAGACCCAGTACTTC. The chain combines TRBV5-1 with TRBJ2-5; D gene uncertain. The V gene lost 0 bases and the J gene lost 2 bases, with 11 bases spanning the gap. The V gene's germline CDR1 is SGHRS and CDR2 YFSETQ. The CDR3 totals 15 residues.

Many counts were recorded for this clonotype. The V and J genes are TRBV3-1 and TRBJ1-1; D gene ambiguous. Trimming removed 0 bases at V and 0 bases at J, with 14 bases between. The CDR3 length is 17 residues. Germline loops: CDR1 LGHDT, CDR2 YNNKEL (reference sequence). Here the CDR3 DNA reads TGTGCCAGCAGCCAAGAAGTGGCCATCGGGGTGAACACTGAAGCTTTCTTT. Translated: CASSQEVAIGVNTEAFF.

This clonotype was observed at least ten times. The CDR3 region is CASSSDVETQYF. CDR3 nucleotides: TGTGCCAGCTCGTCCGACGTAGAGACCCAGTACTTC. This chain connects TRBV7-9 to TRBJ2-5; D is uncertain. The V end lost 8 bases, the J end lost 4 bases, and 11 bases lay between the germline ends. CDR3 length equals 12 residues. CDR1 and CDR2 from the germline V gene are SEHNR and FQNEAQ (reference sequence).

This clonotype was found many times. The chain carries TRBV7-2 and TRBJ2-1; D gene ambiguous. The CDR3 spans 14 residues. V dropped 8 bases and J dropped 1 base, with 12 bases sitting between them. The V gene's germline CDR1 is SGHTA and CDR2 FQGNSA. The CDR3: CASRGGKSYNEQFF. CDR3 in DNA: TGTGCCAGCCGCGGCGGAAAATCCTACAATGAGCAGTTCTTC.

The chain recombines TRBV6-5 with TRBJ2-5, with TRBD1 matching over 7 bases. V dropped 5 bases and J dropped 3; count of bases not matched to a gene: 9. Germline V gene sequence: CDR1 MNHEY, CDR2 SVGAGI. This CDR3 has 15 amino acids. For the CDR3, the DNA is TGTGCCAGCAGTAGAAAACGTGGGACAGAAGAGACCCAGTACTTC. Translated, it gives CASSRKRGTEETQYF.

In its sample, this clonotype was seen a few times. The CDR3 here is CASSGDRGQAEAFF. The CDR3 bases are TGTGCCAGCAGCGGGGACAGGGGGCAGGCTGAAGCTTTCTTT. The chain has TRBV6-1 and TRBJ1-1, with TRBD1 matching 12 bases. This CDR3 is 14 amino acids long. Trimming cost V 6 bases and J 6 bases; bases outside gene matches: 5. Germline lookup yields CDR1 MNHNS and CDR2 SASEGT.

The rearrangement joins TRBV20-1 to TRBJ2-3; no clear D. The CDR3 loop spans 11 amino acids. The V and J ends lost 2 bases and 4 bases respectively, with 4 bases between them. Germline values: CDR1 DFQATT, CDR2 SNEGSKA (reference sequence). CDR3 loop: CSARRADTQYF. As DNA, the CDR3 is TGCAGTGCTAGACGCGCAGATACGCAGTATTTT.

The chain recombines TRBV3-1 with TRBJ2-5; D ambiguous. V shed 4 bases and J shed 7 bases, with 10 bases lying between them. The CDR3 runs to 12 residues. CDR1 is LGHDT, CDR2 YNNKEL, per germline (reference sequence). The CDR3 loop is CASSPSEGTQYF. CDR3 bases: TGTGCCAGCAGCCCCTCCGAAGGGACCCAGTACTTC.

The chain uses TRBV12-5 and TRBJ2-3; TRBD1 matches at 7 bases. The CDR3 has 14 amino acids. J gave up 3 bases and V 6 bases, and 6 bases lay outside the gene matches. Germline V gene data show CDR1 as LGHNT and CDR2 as FRNRAP. CDR3 residues: CASGKTGATDTQYF. CDR3 DNA: TGTGCTAGTGGCAAAACAGGGGCGACAGATACGCAGTATTTT.

This clonotype has ten or more counts. The chain combines TRBV27 with TRBJ2-3; 7 nucleotides match TRBD1. V was pared by 4 bases and J by 2 bases, with 6 bases of the junction left unmatched. Germline assignment: CDR1 MNHEY and CDR2 SMNVEV (reference sequence). This CDR3 contains 15 residues. DNA of the CDR3: TGTGCCAGCAGTTCTTACAGGGGATACACAGATACGCAGTATTTT. This translates into CASSSYRGYTDTQYF.

There are many counts of this clonotype. The chain links TRBV7-6 to TRBJ2-3; 12 nucleotides agree with TRBD2. Trimming cost V 5 bases and J 2 bases; bases outside gene matches: 5. The CDR3 covers 16 residues. From germline, CDR1 is SGHVS and CDR2 FNYEAQ. The CDR3 DNA follows: TGTGCCAGCAGCCCCGGACTAGCGGGGATCACAGATACGCAGTATTTT. It yields the protein CASSPGLAGITDTQYF.

This clonotype was recorded many times. This rearrangement joins TRBV11-2 to TRBJ1-1; 7 bases line up with TRBD1. Germline-derived CDR1 and CDR2 are SGHAT and FQNNGV. Trimming removed 1 base from V and 0 bases from J; junction bases left unmatched: 2. The CDR3 is 15 amino acids. The CDR3 nucleotides read TGTGCCAGCAGCTTAGTAGGGACAGTGAACACTGAAGCTTTCTTT. Protein product: CASSLVGTVNTEAFF.

CDR3 region: CSVDLVGGNEKLFF. The CDR3 DNA follows: TGCAGCGTTGACTTAGTCGGTGGTAATGAAAAACTGTTTTTT. The chain links TRBV29-1 to TRBJ1-4; D not resolved. Trimming shortened V by 3 bases and J by 4 bases, and 12 bases separated the two germline ends. Germline CDR1 SQVTM, CDR2 ANQGSEA. This CDR3 spans 14 amino acids.

This clonotype has more than one count but fewer than ten. J is TRBJ2-7 and V is TRBV5-1, with D maybe TRBD1 (5 bases). In germline, CDR1 is SGHRS, CDR2 YFSETQ. The CDR3 is 14 residues long. The germline V and J ends were trimmed by 0 bases and 2 bases, with 9 bases remaining between them. CDR3 bases: TGCGCCAGCAGCTTGGGGTGGGGCGCCTACGAGCAGTACTTC. It encodes CASSLGWGAYEQYF.